This T cell receptor beta chain was observed in a study of blood T cells in healthy people across ages. A second 7 to 11 cycle PCR used barcoded and J-beta primers. Tagging of each cDNA molecule was performed by a template-switch adaptor with 12 random nucleotides. A single record per CDR3 protein comes from TCRdb applying MiXCR to the 5' RACE reads. The sample carries roughly 1.7 million distinct CDR3 sequences, roughly 32% recorded once. The sequencing sample was made of blood. The receptor comes from a woman aged 25 to 39 in good health.

CDR3 in amino acids: CASKRWIESATANTGELFF. CDR3 DNA sequence: TGTGCCAGCAAAAGATGGATCGAGTCGGCAACCGCGAACACCGGGGAGCTGTTTTTT. This chain uses TRBV27 with TRBJ2-2, with D unclear. From germline, CDR1 is MNHEY and CDR2 SMNVEV (reference sequence). This CDR3 comprises 19 residues. V lost 7 bases, J lost 0 bases, and 24 bases lay in between.